The subject of this entry is one T cell receptor (beta chain). Clones were sequenced by immunoSEQ multiplex PCR, and TCRdb holds only the in-frame ones, with some missing. Here the sample spans around 80,000 clones, approximately 80% being singletons. This entry comes from a study of blood T cell repertoires in COVID-19. Study summary: The United States, Italy and Spain provided the acute and convalescent COVID-19 samples.

V was trimmed by 5 bases and J by 5 bases, leaving 8 bases between them. The CDR3 is 12 residues long. Seattle patients were enrolled during active infection and followed longitudinally. The sequenced sample was peripheral blood. This receptor was taken from a man over 45 with COVID-19, enrolled during active disease. The gene calls are TRBV12-3 or TRBV12-4 and TRBJ2-3, with D hard to call. The CDR3 loop reads CASSPTRDTQYF. CDR3 bases: TGTGCCAGCAGTCCAACCAGAGATACGCAGTATTTT.